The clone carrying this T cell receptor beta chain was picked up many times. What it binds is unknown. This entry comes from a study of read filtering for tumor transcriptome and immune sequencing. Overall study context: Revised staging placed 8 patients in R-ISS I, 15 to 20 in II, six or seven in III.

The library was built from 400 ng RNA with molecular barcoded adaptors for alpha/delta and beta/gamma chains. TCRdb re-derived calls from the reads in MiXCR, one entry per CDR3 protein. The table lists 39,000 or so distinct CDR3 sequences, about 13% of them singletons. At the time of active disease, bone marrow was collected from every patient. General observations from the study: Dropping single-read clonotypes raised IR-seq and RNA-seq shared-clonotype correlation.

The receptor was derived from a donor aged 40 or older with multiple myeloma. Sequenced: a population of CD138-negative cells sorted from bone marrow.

The CDR3 spells CASSQVWASGEETQYF. The DNA of the CDR3 is TGCGCCAGCAGCCAAGTCTGGGCTAGCGGGGAAGAGACCCAGTACTTC. The chain is built from TRBV4-1 and TRBJ2-5; 9 bases match TRBD2. Per the germline V gene, CDR1 is MGHRA and CDR2 is YSYEKL. V was clipped by 1 base and J by 3 bases; unmatched bases: 6. The CDR3 has 16 amino acids.